This T cell receptor (beta chain) was captured by sequencing in a study of shared clonotypes between healthy human individuals. For this clone: Antigen specificity is unknown.

The CDR3 contains 21 residues. Trimming cost V 2 bases and J 5 bases; bases outside gene matches: 17. Per germline, CDR1 SGDLS and CDR2 YYNGEE. CD4+ cells underwent separation, giving CD45RA+ naive and CD45RA-negative memory subsets. Broader study findings: Rarefaction showed sorted-subset sequencing was incomplete despite large depth. Sharing across a handful of donors was seen in 4% to 5% of naive CD4 clonotypes.

The data were produced by immunoSEQ multiplex PCR, yet TCRdb's version contains in-frame clones alone and is incomplete. Here the sample spans 1,400,000 or so clones, roughly 98.5% being singletons. The specimen sequenced was naive CD4+ T cells sorted from blood. Sample subset: CD45RA+ positively selected. V is TRBV9 and J is TRBJ2-1; 15 positions match TRBD2. The clonotype comes from a man aged 25 to 40 in good health. CDR3 protein: CASSVLPWGTSGRMADNEQFF. In DNA, the CDR3 is TGTGCCAGCAGCGTCCTCCCATGGGGGACTAGCGGGAGGATGGCAGACAATGAGCAGTTCTTC.